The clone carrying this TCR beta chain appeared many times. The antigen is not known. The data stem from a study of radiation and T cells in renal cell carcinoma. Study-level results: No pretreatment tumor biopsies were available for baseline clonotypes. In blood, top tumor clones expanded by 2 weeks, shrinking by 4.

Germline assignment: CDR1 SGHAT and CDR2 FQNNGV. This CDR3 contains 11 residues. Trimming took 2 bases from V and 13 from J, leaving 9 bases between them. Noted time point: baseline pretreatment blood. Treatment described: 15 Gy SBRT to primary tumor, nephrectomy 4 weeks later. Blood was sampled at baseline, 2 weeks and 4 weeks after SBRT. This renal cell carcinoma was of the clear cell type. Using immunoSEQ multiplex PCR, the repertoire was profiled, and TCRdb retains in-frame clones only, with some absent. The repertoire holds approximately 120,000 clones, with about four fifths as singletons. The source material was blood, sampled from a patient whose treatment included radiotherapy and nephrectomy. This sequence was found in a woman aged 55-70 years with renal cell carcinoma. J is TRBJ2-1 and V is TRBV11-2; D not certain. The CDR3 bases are TGTGCCAGCAGCTTAAATGAGGAACAGTTCTTC. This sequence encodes CASSLNEEQFF.